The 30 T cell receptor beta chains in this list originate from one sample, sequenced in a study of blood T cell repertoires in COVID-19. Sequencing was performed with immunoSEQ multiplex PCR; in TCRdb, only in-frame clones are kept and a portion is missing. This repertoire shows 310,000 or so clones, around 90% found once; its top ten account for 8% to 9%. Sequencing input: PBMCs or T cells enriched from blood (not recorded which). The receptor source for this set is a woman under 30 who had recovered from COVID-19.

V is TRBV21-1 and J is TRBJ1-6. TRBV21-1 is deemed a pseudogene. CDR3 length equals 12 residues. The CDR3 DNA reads TGTGCCAGCAGCAAACTCCATTCACCCCTCCACTTT. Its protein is CASSKLHSPLHF.

The CDR3 reads CASSQGERTANTEAFF. CDR3 nucleotides: TGTGCCAGCAGCCAAGGAGAACGAACAGCGAACACTGAAGCTTTCTTT. The chain uses TRBV4-2 and TRBJ1-1; D ambiguous. Trimming took off 1 base at V and 1 base at J, with 13 bases between the two ends. The CDR3 sequence is 16 residues long. CDR1 LGHNA and CDR2 YNFKEQ come from the germline V gene.

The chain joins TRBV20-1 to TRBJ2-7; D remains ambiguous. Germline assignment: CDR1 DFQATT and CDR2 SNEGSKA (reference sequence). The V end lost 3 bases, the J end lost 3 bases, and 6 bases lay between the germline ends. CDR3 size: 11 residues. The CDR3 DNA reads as TGCAGTGCTAGTAATAGCTACGAGCAGTACTTC. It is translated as CSASNSYEQYF.

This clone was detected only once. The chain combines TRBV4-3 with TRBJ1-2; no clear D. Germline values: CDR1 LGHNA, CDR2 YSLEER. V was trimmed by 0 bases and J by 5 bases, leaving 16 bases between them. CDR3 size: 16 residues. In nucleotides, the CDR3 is TGCGCCAGCAGCCAAGATATCCAGGCGCCCGGATATGGCTACACCTTC. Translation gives CASSQDIQAPGYGYTF.

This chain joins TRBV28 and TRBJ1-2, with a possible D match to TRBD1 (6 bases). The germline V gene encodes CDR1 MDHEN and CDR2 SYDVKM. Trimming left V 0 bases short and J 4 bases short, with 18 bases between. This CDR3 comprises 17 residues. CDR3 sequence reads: CASSLWDSGGSSYGYTF. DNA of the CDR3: TGTGCCAGCAGTTTATGGGATTCGGGGGGCTCTAGCTATGGCTACACCTTC.

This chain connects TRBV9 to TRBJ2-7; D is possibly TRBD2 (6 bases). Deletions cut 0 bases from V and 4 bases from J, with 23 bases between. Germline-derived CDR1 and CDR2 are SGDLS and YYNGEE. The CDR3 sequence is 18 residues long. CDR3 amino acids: CASSVDVGGRLQRYEQYF. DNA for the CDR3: TGTGCCAGCAGCGTAGATGTGGGGGGACGTCTACAGCGATACGAGCAGTACTTC. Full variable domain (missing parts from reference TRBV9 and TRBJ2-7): DSGVTQTPKHLITATGQRVTLRCSPRSGDLSVYWYQQSLDQGLQFLIQYYNGEERAKGNILERFSAQQFPDLHSELNLSSLELGDSALYFCASSVDVGGRLQRYEQYFGPGTRLTVT.

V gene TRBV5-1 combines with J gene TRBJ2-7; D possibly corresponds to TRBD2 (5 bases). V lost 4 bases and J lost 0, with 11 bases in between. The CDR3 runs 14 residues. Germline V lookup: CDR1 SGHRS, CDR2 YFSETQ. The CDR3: CASSVTRDSYEQYF. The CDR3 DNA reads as TGCGCCAGCAGCGTGACGAGGGACTCCTACGAGCAGTACTTC.

The CDR3 protein is CASTPRGGTYGYTF. Written as DNA, the CDR3 is TGTGCCAGCACTCCCCGGGGGGGCACCTATGGCTACACCTTC. V is TRBV2 and J is TRBJ1-2; D perhaps matches TRBD1 (6 bases). V lost 7 bases and J lost 4, with 16 bases in between. The CDR3 loop spans 14 amino acids. The germline V gene has CDR1 SNHLY and CDR2 FYNNEI.

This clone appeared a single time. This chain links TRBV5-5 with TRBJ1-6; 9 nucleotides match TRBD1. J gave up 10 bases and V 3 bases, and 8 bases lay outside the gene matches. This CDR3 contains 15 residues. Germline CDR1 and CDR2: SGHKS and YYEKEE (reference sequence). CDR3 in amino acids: CASSSQWGQGSPLHF. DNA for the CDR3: TGTGCCAGCAGCTCTCAATGGGGACAGGGCTCACCCCTCCACTTT.

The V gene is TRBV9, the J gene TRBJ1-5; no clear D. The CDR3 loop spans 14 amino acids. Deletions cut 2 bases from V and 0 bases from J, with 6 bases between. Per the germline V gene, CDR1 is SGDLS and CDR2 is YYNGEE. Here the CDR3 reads CASSVGSSNQPQHF. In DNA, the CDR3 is TGTGCCAGCAGCGTGGGGAGTAGCAATCAGCCCCAGCATTTT.

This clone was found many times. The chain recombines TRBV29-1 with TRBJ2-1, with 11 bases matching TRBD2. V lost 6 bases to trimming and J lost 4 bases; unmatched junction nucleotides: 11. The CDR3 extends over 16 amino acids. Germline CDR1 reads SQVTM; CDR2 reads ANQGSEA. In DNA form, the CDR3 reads TGCAGCGTGTACAATAGCGGGGGGGCGGCGTACAATGAGCAGTTCTTC. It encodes CSVYNSGGAAYNEQFF.

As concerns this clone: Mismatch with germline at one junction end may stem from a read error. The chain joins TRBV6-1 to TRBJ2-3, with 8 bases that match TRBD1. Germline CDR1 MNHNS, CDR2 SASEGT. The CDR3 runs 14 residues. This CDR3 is CASSEDRGRNTQYF. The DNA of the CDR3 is TGTGCCAGCAGCGAAGACAGGGGTAGGAATACGCAGTATTTT.

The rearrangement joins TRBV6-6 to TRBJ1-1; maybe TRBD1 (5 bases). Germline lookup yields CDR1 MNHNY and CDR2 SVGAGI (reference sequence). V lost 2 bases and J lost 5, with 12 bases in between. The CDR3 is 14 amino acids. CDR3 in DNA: TGTGCCAGCAGTTACGTGGGGGGTGGTACTGAAGCTTTCTTT. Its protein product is CASSYVGGGTEAFF.

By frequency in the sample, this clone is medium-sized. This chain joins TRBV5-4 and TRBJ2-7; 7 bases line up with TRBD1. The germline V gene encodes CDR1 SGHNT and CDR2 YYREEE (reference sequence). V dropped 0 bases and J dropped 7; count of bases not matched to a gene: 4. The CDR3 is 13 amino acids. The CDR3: CASSLETGWEQYF. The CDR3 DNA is TGTGCCAGCAGCTTGGAGACAGGGTGGGAGCAGTACTTC.

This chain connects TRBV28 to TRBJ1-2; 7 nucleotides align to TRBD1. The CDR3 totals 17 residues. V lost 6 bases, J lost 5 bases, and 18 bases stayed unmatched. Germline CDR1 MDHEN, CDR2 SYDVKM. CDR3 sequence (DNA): TGTGCCAGCAGCCAAGCCAAAGACAGGGCGATAGGGTATGGCTACACCTTC. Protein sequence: CASSQAKDRAIGYGYTF.

The CDR3 nucleotides are TGTGCCAGCAGCTTGAAAGGGGGCGAGACCCAGTACTTC. The encoded protein is CASSLKGGETQYF. The chain uses TRBV5-4 and TRBJ2-5, with 7 bases that match TRBD1. Germline CDR1 and CDR2: SGHNT and YYREEE (reference sequence). V gave up 1 base and J gave up 5 bases; unmatched junction bases: 2. The CDR3 has 13 amino acids.

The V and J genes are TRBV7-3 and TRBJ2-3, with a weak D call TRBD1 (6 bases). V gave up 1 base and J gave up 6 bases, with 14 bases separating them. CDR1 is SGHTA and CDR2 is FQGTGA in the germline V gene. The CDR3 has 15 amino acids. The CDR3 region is CASSLMSSQGDTQYF. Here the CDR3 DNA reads TGTGCCAGCAGCTTAATGTCTTCTCAGGGGGATACGCAGTATTTT.

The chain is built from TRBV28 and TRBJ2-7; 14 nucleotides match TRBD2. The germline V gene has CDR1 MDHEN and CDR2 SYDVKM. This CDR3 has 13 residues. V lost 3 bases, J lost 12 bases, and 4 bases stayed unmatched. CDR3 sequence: CASSFGTSGSVYF. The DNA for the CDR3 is TGTGCCAGCAGTTTTGGGACTAGCGGGAGTGTGTACTTC.

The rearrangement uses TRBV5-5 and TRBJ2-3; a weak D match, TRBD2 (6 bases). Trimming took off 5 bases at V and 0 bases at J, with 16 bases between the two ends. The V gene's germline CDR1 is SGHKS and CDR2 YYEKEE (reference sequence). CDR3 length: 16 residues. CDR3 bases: TGTGCCAGCAGTTCGGGATGGGACTTAAGCACAGATACGCAGTATTTT. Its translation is CASSSGWDLSTDTQYF. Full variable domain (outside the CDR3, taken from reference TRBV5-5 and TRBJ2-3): DAGVTQSPTHLIKTRGQQVTLRCSPISGHKSVSWYQQVLGQGPQFIFQYYEKEERGRGNFPDRFSARQFPNYSSELNVNALLLGDSALYLCASSSGWDLSTDTQYFGPGTRLTVL.

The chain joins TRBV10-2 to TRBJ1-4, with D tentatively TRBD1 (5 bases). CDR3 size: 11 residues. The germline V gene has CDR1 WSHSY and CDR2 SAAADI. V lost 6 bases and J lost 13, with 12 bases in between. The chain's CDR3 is CASRDKTGLFF. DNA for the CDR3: TGCGCCAGCAGGGACAAAACGGGACTGTTTTTT.

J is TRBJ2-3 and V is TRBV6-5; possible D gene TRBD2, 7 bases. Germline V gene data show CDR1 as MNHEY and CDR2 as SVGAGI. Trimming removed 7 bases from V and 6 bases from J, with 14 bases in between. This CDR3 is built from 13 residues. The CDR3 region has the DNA TGTGCCAGCAACCGGGGGGCATTCGATACGCAGTATTTT. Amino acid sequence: CASNRGAFDTQYF.

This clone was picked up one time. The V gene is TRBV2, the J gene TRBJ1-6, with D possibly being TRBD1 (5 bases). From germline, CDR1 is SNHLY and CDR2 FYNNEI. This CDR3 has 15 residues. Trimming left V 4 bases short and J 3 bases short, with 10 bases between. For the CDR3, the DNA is TGTGCCAGCAGTGTCCAGGGATACTATAATTCACCCCTCCACTTT. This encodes CASSVQGYYNSPLHF.

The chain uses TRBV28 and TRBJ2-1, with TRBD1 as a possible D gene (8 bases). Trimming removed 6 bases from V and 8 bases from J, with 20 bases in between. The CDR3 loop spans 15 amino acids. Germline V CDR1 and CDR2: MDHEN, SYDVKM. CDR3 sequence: CASRYGQGGSDEQFF. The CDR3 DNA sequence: TGTGCCAGCAGATACGGACAGGGAGGGAGTGATGAGCAGTTCTTC.

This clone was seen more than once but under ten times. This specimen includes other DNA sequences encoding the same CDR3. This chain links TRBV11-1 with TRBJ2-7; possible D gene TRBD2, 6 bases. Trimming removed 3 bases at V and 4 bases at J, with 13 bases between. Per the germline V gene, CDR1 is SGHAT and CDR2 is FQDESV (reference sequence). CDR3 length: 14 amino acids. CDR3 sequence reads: CASSLTSGSYEQYF. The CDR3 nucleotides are TGTGCCAGCAGCTTGACAAGCGGGTCGTACGAGCAGTACTTC.

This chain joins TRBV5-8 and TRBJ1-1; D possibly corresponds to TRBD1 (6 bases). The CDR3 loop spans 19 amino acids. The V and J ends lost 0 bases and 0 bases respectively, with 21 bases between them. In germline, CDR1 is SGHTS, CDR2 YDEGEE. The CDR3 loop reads CASSLAYYPGTTLNTEAFF. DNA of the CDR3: TGTGCCAGCAGCTTGGCCTATTATCCGGGGACAACTTTGAACACTGAAGCTTTCTTT.

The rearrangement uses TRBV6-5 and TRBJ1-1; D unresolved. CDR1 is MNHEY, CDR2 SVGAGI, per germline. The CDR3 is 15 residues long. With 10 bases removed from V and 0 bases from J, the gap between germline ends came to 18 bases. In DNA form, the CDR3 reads TGTGCCACCACGCGACAAAGCTTAATGAACACTGAAGCTTTCTTT. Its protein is CATTRQSLMNTEAFF.

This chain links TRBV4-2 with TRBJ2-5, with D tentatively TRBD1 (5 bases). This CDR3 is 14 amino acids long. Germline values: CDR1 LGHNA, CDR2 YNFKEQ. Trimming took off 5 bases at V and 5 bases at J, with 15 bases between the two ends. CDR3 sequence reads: CASSSLGATETQYF. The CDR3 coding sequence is TGTGCCAGCAGCTCACTTGGGGCTACGGAGACCCAGTACTTC.

CDR3 sequence: CASSPQTPGITNYGYTF. The CDR3 nucleotides are TGTGCCAGCAGCCCCCAGACCCCAGGGATAACTAACTATGGCTACACCTTC. The chain links TRBV7-8 to TRBJ1-2; the D gene is possibly TRBD1 (5 bases). The CDR3 runs to 17 residues. The V end lost 5 bases, the J end lost 0 bases, and 19 bases lay between the germline ends. The germline gives CDR1 SGHVS, CDR2 FQNEAQ.

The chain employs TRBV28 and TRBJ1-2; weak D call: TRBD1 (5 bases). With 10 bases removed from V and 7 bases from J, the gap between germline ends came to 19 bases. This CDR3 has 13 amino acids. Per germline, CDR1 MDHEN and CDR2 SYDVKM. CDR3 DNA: TGTGCCACCCAAGTCGGGGGATCGGGTGGCTACACCTTC. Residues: CATQVGGSGGYTF.

The CDR3 is CASSLYGATEAFF. CDR3 sequence (DNA): TGTGCCAGCAGCTTGTATGGGGCCACTGAAGCTTTCTTT. V and J are TRBV5-6 and TRBJ1-1; TRBD1 might be the D (5 bases). V dropped 1 base and J dropped 4 bases, with 8 bases sitting between them. The germline gives CDR1 SGHDT, CDR2 YYEEEE. The CDR3 covers 13 residues.